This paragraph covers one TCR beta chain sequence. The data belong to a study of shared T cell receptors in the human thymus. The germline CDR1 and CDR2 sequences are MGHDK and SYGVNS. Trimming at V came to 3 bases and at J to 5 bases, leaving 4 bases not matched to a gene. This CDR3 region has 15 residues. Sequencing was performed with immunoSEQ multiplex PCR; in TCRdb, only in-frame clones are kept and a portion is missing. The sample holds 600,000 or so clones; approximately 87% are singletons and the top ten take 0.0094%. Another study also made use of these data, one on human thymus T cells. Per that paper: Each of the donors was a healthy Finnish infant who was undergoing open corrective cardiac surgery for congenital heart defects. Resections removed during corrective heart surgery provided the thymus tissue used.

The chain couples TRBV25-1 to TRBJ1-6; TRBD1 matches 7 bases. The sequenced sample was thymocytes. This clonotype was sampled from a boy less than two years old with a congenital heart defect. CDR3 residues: CASSDGDSHNSPLHF. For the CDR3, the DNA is TGTGCCAGCAGTGATGGGGACAGTCATAATTCACCCCTCCACTTT.